The subject of this entry is one T cell receptor beta chain. The antigen is not known. Template switching incorporated UMIs with a 6-nucleotide sample barcode. Each CDR3 protein gets one entry in TCRdb, which reprocessed the 5' RACE reads and gives no DNA. The sample table sets out some 200,000 distinct CDR3 sequences. There are 13 residues in the CDR3. Germline lookup yields CDR1 SGHRS and CDR2 YFSETQ. These data originate in a study of monozygotic twins with inflammatory bowel disease. Study results and caveats: Immunosuppressive treatments differing between patients may have added repertoire variability. Perhaps reflecting limited power, concordant and discordant twins did not differ in repertoire similarity. The data did not back a single strong IBD-associated clonotype or signal.

The V and J genes are TRBV5-1 and TRBJ2-5; TCRdb indicates TRBD1, and absent DNA this call remains unverified. Sequenced material: blood. The clonotype originates from a human donor with ulcerative colitis or Crohn's disease, or a healthy co-twin of an affected twin (not recorded which). CDR3 protein: CASSLGPQETQYF.